The 14 T cell receptor beta chains in this list originate from one sample, sequenced in a study of blood T cells in healthy people across ages. Primed by a sample-barcoded 5' primer and a J-beta primer mix, a second PCR proceeded for about 6 to 11 cycles. TCRdb independently ran MiXCR on the 5' RACE reads; one entry per CDR3 protein. The sample consists of around 1,900,000 distinct CDR3 sequences, 39% of them appearing once. The sequenced material came from blood. These receptor sequences come from a human donor in good health.

Many counts were recorded for this clonotype. The chain is built from TRBV10-3 and TRBJ2-6, with D unclear. Germline V CDR1 and CDR2: ENHRY, SYGVKD. The CDR3 spans 14 residues. Trimming removed 3 bases from V and 4 bases from J, with 7 bases in between. The CDR3 DNA reads as TGTGCCATCAGTGACGGTTCCGGGGCCAACGTCCTGACTTTC. Residues: CAISDGSGANVLTF.

This sequence joins TRBV29-1 and TRBJ2-1; D remains ambiguous. Looked up from germline, CDR1 is SQVTM and CDR2 is ANQGSEA. The CDR3 runs 14 residues. The ends were cut back, 6 bases at V and 2 bases at J, with 14 bases in the middle. Here the CDR3 reads CSVEKTLPYNEQFF. The CDR3 nucleotides read TGCAGCGTCGAAAAAACGTTACCCTACAATGAGCAGTTCTTC.

Concerning this clonotype: Lacking the conserved final phenylalanine or tryptophan, this CDR3 likely reflects a read error. The rearrangement uses TRBV9 and TRBJ2-1; 12 bases agree with TRBD2. Germline lookup yields CDR1 SGDLS and CDR2 YYNGEE. This CDR3 spans 15 amino acids. J was trimmed by 3 bases and V by 6 bases; bases with no gene match: 4. The CDR3 reads CASNRLAGDYNEQFL. The CDR3 region has the DNA TGTGCCAGCAACCGACTAGCGGGAGACTACAATGAGCAGTTCCTC.

This clonotype occurred a few times. The V gene is TRBV7-2, the J gene TRBJ1-2; TRBD1 matches 7 bases. From germline, CDR1 is SGHTA and CDR2 FQGNSA. Germline trimming cut 5 bases from V and 2 bases from J; bases unmatched to any gene: 8. The CDR3 length is 15 residues. This CDR3 is CASSTHRGINYGYTF. Here the CDR3 DNA reads TGTGCCAGCAGCACACACAGGGGCATCAACTATGGCTACACCTTC. Drawing the rest from reference TRBV7-2 and TRBJ1-2, the complete variable domain is GAGVSQSPSNKVTEKGKDVELRCDPISGHTALYWYRQSLGQGLEFLIYFQGNSAPDKSGLPSDRFSAERTGGSVSTLTIQRTQQEDSAVYLCASSTHRGINYGYTFGSGTRLTVV.

This chain links TRBV4-3 with TRBJ2-1; 11 bases map to TRBD2. V lost 0 bases to trimming and J lost 2 bases; unmatched junction nucleotides: 6. The germline V gene has CDR1 LGHNA and CDR2 YSLEER. The CDR3 sequence is 18 residues long. The CDR3, as DNA: TGCGCCAGCAGCCAAGATTTCAATAGCGGGGGGGCCTACAATGAGCAGTTCTTC. Its translation is CASSQDFNSGGAYNEQFF.

CDR3 sequence (DNA): TGTGCCAGCATCCGTTCCCATGACGAGACCCAGTACTTC. Protein: CASIRSHDETQYF. The chain employs TRBV6-2 or TRBV6-3 and TRBJ2-7, with D unclear. The J call may not be correct, given that the DNA end is closer to TRBJ2-5. Germline CDR1 and CDR2: MNHEY and SVGEGT. The CDR3 spans 13 residues.

This clonotype was detected ten times or more. V gene TRBV7-2 combines with J gene TRBJ1-2; 7 nucleotides match TRBD1. The CDR3 is 13 residues long. The V and J ends lost 3 bases and 8 bases, in that order; junction bases with no gene match: 6. Germline assignment: CDR1 SGHTA and CDR2 FQGNSA. This chain's CDR3 is CASSFTGAEGYTF. DNA of the CDR3: TGTGCCAGCAGCTTTACAGGGGCTGAGGGCTACACCTTC.

This chain connects TRBV7-8 to TRBJ1-1; D is ambiguous. V shed 2 bases and J shed 5 bases, with 12 bases lying between them. The CDR3 runs to 14 residues. From germline, CDR1 is SGHVS and CDR2 FQNEAQ. The chain's CDR3 is CASSLNSGETEAFF. The CDR3 DNA sequence: TGTGCCAGCAGCTTAAACTCCGGGGAGACTGAAGCTTTCTTT.

This chain uses TRBV11-2 with TRBJ2-1, with 10 positions matching TRBD1. Germline-derived CDR1 and CDR2 are SGHAT and FQNNGV. J gave up 5 bases and V 4 bases, and 5 bases lay outside the gene matches. This CDR3 has 15 amino acids. The CDR3 is CASSSDRGPNNEQFF. The CDR3 region has the DNA TGTGCCAGCAGCTCAGACAGGGGGCCGAACAATGAGCAGTTCTTC.

J is TRBJ2-3 and V is TRBV5-5, with a tentative D call TRBD2 (6 bases). Germline V gene data show CDR1 as SGHKS and CDR2 as YYEKEE (reference sequence). The CDR3 length is 14 residues. Trimming pared 6 bases from V and 1 base from J, leaving 12 bases between. This chain's CDR3 is CASKQGLGTDTQYF. CDR3 DNA: TGTGCCAGCAAGCAGGGACTGGGCACAGATACGCAGTATTTT.

This chain joins TRBV15 and TRBJ2-1; 8 positions match TRBD1. CDR1 and CDR2 (germline): LNHNV, YYDKDF (reference sequence). The ends lost 0 bases at V and 4 bases at J; junction bases unmatched: 5. The CDR3 totals 16 residues. The CDR3 sequence is CATSREQGDVYNEQFF. The DNA for the CDR3 is TGTGCCACCAGCAGAGAACAGGGGGACGTGTACAATGAGCAGTTCTTC. Together with reference TRBV15 and TRBJ2-1, the CDR3 gives the full variable domain: DAMVIQNPRYQVTQFGKPVTLSCSQTLNHNVMYWYQQKSSQAPKLLFHYYDKDFNNEADTPDNFQSRRPNTSFCFLDIRSPGLGDTAMYLCATSREQGDVYNEQFFGPGTRLTVL.

The chain has TRBV28 and TRBJ1-1, with no clear D. The CDR3 has 14 amino acids. The germline gives CDR1 MDHEN, CDR2 SYDVKM. V was cut by 7 bases and J by 4 bases, with 16 bases left in between. The CDR3 sequence: CASNPVFGITEAFF. In DNA, the CDR3 is TGTGCCAGCAACCCGGTTTTCGGTATCACTGAAGCTTTCTTT.

There are a few counts of this clonotype. The rearrangement joins TRBV20-1 to TRBJ1-2, with unresolved D. V was shortened by 0 bases and J by 5 bases, with 10 bases between the two germline ends. The CDR3 has 13 residues. Germline V lookup: CDR1 DFQATT, CDR2 SNEGSKA (reference sequence). The CDR3 nucleotides are TGCAGTGCTAGAGATCCCGGAGTGTATGGCTACACCTTC. This gives the protein CSARDPGVYGYTF.

This clonotype came up a few times. This chain connects TRBV4-2 to TRBJ2-1; D gene unclear. The CDR3 is 14 amino acids. The germline CDR1 and CDR2 sequences are LGHNA and YNFKEQ. V was shortened by 3 bases and J by 5 bases, with 11 bases between the two germline ends. The CDR3 spells CASSHLGLDNEQFF. CDR3 bases: TGTGCCAGCAGCCACCTGGGCTTGGACAATGAGCAGTTCTTC.